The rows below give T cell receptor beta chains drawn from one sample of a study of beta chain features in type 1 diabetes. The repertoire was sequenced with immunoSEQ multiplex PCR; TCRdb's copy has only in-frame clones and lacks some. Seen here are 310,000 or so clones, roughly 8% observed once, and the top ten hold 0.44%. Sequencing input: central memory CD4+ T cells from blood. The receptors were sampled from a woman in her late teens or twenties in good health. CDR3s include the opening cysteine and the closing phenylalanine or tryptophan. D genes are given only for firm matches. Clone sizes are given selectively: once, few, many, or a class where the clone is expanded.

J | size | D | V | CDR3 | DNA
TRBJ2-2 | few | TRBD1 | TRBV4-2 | CASSQVGTGIGELFF | TGTGCCAGCAGCCAAGTGGGGACAGGGATCGGGGAGCTGTTTTTT
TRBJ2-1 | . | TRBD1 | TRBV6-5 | CASRGQGGSEQFF | TGTGCCAGCCGAGGACAGGGGGGCAGTGAGCAGTTCTTC
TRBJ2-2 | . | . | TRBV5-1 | CASSRAGQNTGELFF | TGCGCCAGCAGCCGAGCCGGACAGAACACCGGGGAGCTGTTTTTT
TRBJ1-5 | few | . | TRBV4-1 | CASSQEDTGNQPQHF | TGCGCCAGCAGCCAAGAAGACACGGGCAATCAGCCCCAGCATTTT
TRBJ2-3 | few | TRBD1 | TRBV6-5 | CASSRDRVGTDTQYF | TGTGCCAGCAGTCGGGACAGGGTGGGCACAGATACGCAGTATTTT
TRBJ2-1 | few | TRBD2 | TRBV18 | CASSPVWAGVNEQFF | TGTGCCAGCTCACCAGTATGGGCGGGAGTGAATGAGCAGTTCTTC
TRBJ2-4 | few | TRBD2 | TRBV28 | CASSAGGTGNIQYF | TGTGCCAGCAGTGCGGGAGGGACGGGGAACATTCAGTACTTC
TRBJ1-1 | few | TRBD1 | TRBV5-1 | CASSLGGQRAEAFF | TGCGCCAGCAGCTTGGGGGGACAGCGGGCTGAAGCTTTCTTT
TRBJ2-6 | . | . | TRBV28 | CASSSSRTGANVLTF | TGTGCCAGCAGTTCATCTAGGACTGGGGCCAACGTCCTGACTTTC
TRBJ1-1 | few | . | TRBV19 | CASSIGPNTEAFF | TGTGCCAGTAGTATAGGTCCGAACACTGAAGCTTTCTTT
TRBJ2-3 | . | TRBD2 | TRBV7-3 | CASSLAGVSDTQYF | TGTGCCAGCAGCCTAGCGGGAGTTTCGGATACGCAGTATTTT
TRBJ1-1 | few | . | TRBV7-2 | CASSWIGATNTEAFF | TGTGCCAGCAGCTGGATCGGGGCCACGAACACTGAAGCTTTCTTT
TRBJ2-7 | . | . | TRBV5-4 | CASSFGPGTYEQYF | TGTGCCAGCAGCTTCGGACCAGGAACCTACGAGCAGTACTTC
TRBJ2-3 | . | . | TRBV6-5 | CASRLLRAGTDTQYF | TGTGCCAGCAGGCTACTTCGTGCGGGCACAGATACGCAGTATTTT
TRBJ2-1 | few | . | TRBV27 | CASSLGQRLEQFF | TGTGCCAGCAGTCTTGGGCAGAGACTTGAGCAGTTCTTC
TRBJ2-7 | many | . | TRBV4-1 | CASSQEVQDYEQYF | TGCGCCAGCAGCCAAGAGGTCCAGGACTACGAGCAGTACTTC
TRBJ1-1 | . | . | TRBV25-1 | CASSESTEAFF | TGTGCCAGCAGTGAATCAACTGAAGCTTTCTTT
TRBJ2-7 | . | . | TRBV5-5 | CASHYQGYEQYF | TGTGCCAGTCACTATCAGGGGTACGAGCAGTACTTC
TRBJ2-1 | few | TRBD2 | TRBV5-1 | CASSLGLAGVPEQFF | TGCGCCAGCAGCTTGGGTCTAGCGGGCGTACCTGAGCAGTTCTTC
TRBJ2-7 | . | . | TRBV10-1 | CASSDVWGRYEQYF | TGCGCCAGCAGTGATGTCTGGGGGCGGTACGAGCAGTACTTC
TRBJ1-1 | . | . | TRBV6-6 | CASFPRNTEAFF | TGTGCCAGCTTCCCCAGAAACACTGAAGCTTTCTTT
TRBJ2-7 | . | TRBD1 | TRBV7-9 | CASSPNRGREQYF | TGTGCCAGCAGCCCTAACAGGGGCCGGGAGCAGTACTTC
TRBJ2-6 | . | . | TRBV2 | CASSLQGLRANVLTF | TGTGCCAGCAGTTTACAGGGTCTACGGGCCAACGTCCTGACTTTC
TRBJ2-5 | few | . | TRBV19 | CASSQGLQETQYF | TGTGCCAGTAGTCAGGGCCTACAAGAGACCCAGTACTTC
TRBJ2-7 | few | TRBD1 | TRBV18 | CASSPQAGGYEQYF | TGTGCCAGCTCACCACAGGCAGGGGGCTACGAGCAGTACTTC
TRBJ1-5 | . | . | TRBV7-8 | CASSFSDWNQPQHF | TGTGCCAGCAGCTTTAGCGATTGGAACCAGCCCCAGCATTTT
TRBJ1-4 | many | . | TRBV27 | CATQRLGILNEKLFF | TGTGCCACCCAACGTCTCGGGATTTTGAATGAAAAACTGTTTTTT
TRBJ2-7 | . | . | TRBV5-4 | CASSLHGTPYEQYF | TGTGCCAGCAGCTTGCACGGAACCCCCTACGAGCAGTACTTC
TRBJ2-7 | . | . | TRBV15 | CATSRDLGEVRNF | TGTGCCACCAGCAGAGACCTAGGGGAGGTCAGGAACTTC
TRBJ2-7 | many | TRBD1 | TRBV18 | CASSPDRSTYEQYF | TGTGCCAGCTCACCGGACAGGTCCACCTACGAGCAGTACTTC
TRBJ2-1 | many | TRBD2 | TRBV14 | CASSRTSGTYNEQFF | TGTGCCAGCAGCCGGACTAGCGGGACCTACAATGAGCAGTTCTTC
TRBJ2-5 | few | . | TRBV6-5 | CASRKGIQQETQYF | TGTGCCAGCAGAAAGGGAATACAGCAAGAGACCCAGTACTTC
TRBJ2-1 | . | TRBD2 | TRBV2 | CASKSGIAGGGEQFF | TGTGCCAGCAAGAGCGGGATAGCGGGAGGGGGTGAGCAGTTCTTC
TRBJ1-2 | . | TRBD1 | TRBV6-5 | CASTQSRTGVIGYTF | TGTGCCAGCACCCAGTCGAGGACAGGGGTAATTGGCTACACCTTC
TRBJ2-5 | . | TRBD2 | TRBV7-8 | CATAPSLIGRERAKTQYF | TGTGCGACAGCACCCTCCTTAATAGGGCGGGAGAGAGCGAAGACCCAGTACTTC
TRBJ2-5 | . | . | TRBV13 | CASSFSARETQYF | TGTGCCAGCAGCTTTAGCGCCCGAGAGACCCAGTACTTC
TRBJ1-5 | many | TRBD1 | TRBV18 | CASSPPGQGGGNQPQHF | TGTGCCAGCTCACCGCCGGGACAGGGAGGAGGCAATCAGCCCCAGCATTTT
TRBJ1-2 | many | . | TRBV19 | CASSIHAGTGYTF | TGTGCCAGTAGTATTCACGCGGGGACAGGCTACACCTTC
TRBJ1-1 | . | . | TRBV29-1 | CSVDRVGTEAFF | TGCAGCGTTGACAGGGTGGGGACTGAAGCTTTCTTT
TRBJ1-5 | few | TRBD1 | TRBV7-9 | CASSYGQGNQPQHF | TGTGCCAGCAGCTACGGACAGGGCAATCAGCCCCAGCATTTT
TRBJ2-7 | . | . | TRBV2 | CASSLGTDYQQYF | TGTGCCAGCAGCTTGGGGACCGATTACCAGCAGTACTTC
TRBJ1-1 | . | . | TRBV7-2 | CASSSTVSTEAFF | TGTGCCAGCAGCTCCACGGTGAGCACTGAAGCTTTCTTT
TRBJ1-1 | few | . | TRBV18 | CASSPVQGRTEAFF | TGTGCCAGCTCACCCGTCCAGGGGCGAACTGAAGCTTTCTTT
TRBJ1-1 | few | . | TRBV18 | CASSPGWGGNTEAFF | TGTGCCAGCTCACCCGGATGGGGAGGGAACACTGAAGCTTTCTTT
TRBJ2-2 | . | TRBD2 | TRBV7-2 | CASSLISHRTSGSIGELFF | TGTGCCAGCAGCTTAATTAGCCACAGGACTAGCGGGAGTATCGGGGAGCTGTTTTTT
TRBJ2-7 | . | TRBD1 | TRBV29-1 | CSAERGTDEQYF | TGCAGCGCCGAAAGGGGGACAGACGAGCAGTACTTC
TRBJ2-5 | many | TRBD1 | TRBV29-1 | CSGVTGIPGETQYF | TGCAGCGGGGTGACAGGGATCCCCGGGGAGACCCAGTACTTC
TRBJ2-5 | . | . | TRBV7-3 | CASSLTGSSQETQYF | TGTGCCAGCAGCTTAACGGGAAGCTCCCAAGAGACCCAGTACTTC
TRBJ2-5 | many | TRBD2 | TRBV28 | CASSPIAGGQTQYF | TGTGCCAGCAGCCCCATCGCGGGAGGGCAGACCCAGTACTTC
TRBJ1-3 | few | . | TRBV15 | CATSRDNGGNTIYF | TGTGCCACCAGCAGAGATAACGGGGGAAACACCATATATTTT
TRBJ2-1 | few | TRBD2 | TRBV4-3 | CASSQAGSGRGHEQFF | TGCGCCAGCAGCCAAGCGGGTAGCGGGAGAGGTCATGAGCAGTTCTTC